This TCR beta chain was recorded in a study of shared clonotypes between healthy human individuals (dated by TCRdb to 2020 to 2022). Study-wide context: The cohort included three men and two women between 18 and 49 years of age. To estimate repertoire size and how much clonotype sharing occurs between individuals, the study deeply sequenced the blood TCR repertoires of about five healthy adults. Between about 0.9 and 9 billion PBMCs per donor were obtained by leukapheresis. Per donor, three plates each were used for CD4 naive and CD4 memory, two for CD8 naive, and one for CD8 memory. Different laboratories and diverse techniques were used to prepare libraries and sequence TCR repertoires, to increase sequencing depth and limit assay-specific biases. On the study overall, not on this receptor specifically: Sampling was restricted to blood, and TCR repertoires in tissue are likely to differ from TCR repertoires in blood. The small number of donors limited the genetic and exposure-history diversity represented. Incomplete sequencing was indicated by rarefaction of sorted-subset datasets, despite the large sequencing depth. Sharing across a handful of donors was observed for around 5% of naive CD4, over 3% of naive CD8, about 2.5% of memory CD4, and around 0.4% of memory CD8 clonotypes. Based on pairwise subsampling, the degree of clonotype sharing among donors was expected to be affected by sequencing depth. Naive subsets generally had larger estimated clonotype richness than memory subsets did. Compared with non-shared clonotypes, clonotypes shared by all four sorted-subset donors had higher generation probabilities.

Healthy HIV-negative adults with no recently reported acute infections or vaccinations were included as donors. Every donor was a Caucasian adult residing in Nashville, Tennessee, USA. CD4+ T cells were enriched through magnetic negative selection, after which naive cells were positively selected on CD45RA and the remaining negative fraction served as the memory subset. Blood was obtained by leukapheresis, after which PBMCs were separated by Ficoll-Histopaque density gradient centrifugation and cryopreserved in liquid nitrogen vapor phase. Analytical flow cytometry was used to check the purity and quantity of each magnetically sorted T cell population. Genomic DNA was isolated from every sorted fraction and measured by UV absorbance on a Nanodrop 2000c. Trimming removed 2 bases from V and 5 bases from J; the gene matches leave 4 bases unexplained. According to the germline V gene, CDR1 reads SGDLS and CDR2 reads YYNGEE. The CDR3 sequence holds 14 residues, the cysteine and phenylalanine included. Just CDR3 DNA is preserved here, 42 bases in frame from base 1.

Using the deep immunoSEQ assay, multiplex PCR amplified TCR CDR3 regions from genomic DNA. Extracted genomic DNA from each cell subset was spread evenly across all wells of several immunoSEQ 96-well plates, with each plate serving as a replicate. Each replicate PCR for sorted subsets received about 210 ng genomic DNA, equal to 28,000 or so T cell genomes. Purified libraries were quantified with a Qubit 3.0 fluorometer, sized on a Bioanalyzer 2100, and re-quantified with the KAPA Library Quantification kit. Every immunoSEQ 96-well plate was sequenced on a separate single-read 150-cycle Illumina NextSeq 550 flow cell. The authors processed their data as follows. Because the immunoSEQ output included only junctional sequences and no quality scores, the filtering could not be the same as the filtering used for full-length reads. Sequences were annotated with PyIR, a Python wrapper for IgBLAST v1.9, and V/J genes and CDR3 were assigned using IMGT germline references. Reads with weak V/J assignments (E-value above 1e-6), missing CDR3, stop codons, out-of-frame junctions, or ambiguous translated residues were removed. V3J clonotypes were defined as sequences sharing the same inferred V gene, J gene, and CDR3 amino acid sequence. To compute the percentage overlap between repertoires, the number of shared unique clonotypes was divided by the size of the smaller repertoire. Richness of each repertoire was evaluated using RTK rarefaction, the Chao1 estimator, and Recon v2.1 estimates of unobserved clonotypes. Generation probabilities for all TCRbeta clonotypes obtained by the gDNA method from a handful of donors were computed using OLGA. TCRdb limited this immuneACCESS table to in-frame rearrangements with V and J called. A share of clones is missing; checked studies link under half to unresolved V genes, and the rest is unexplained. That table gives V, J and clone size, and the DNA gave D and trimming. The sample table holds about 1,500,000 clones, of which around 97% were seen once. In total, the top ten clones hold approximately 1.2% of the sample.

For this clone: What antigen it recognizes has not been identified. The input lacks base qualities; no much larger clone sits a single base away.

The TCR comes from a man aged 25 to 40 in good health. Recombination linked TRBV9 to TRBJ2-5; 9 central bases correspond to TRBD2. Sequenced material: naive CD4+ T cells sorted from blood. The cell subset or site label for this specimen denotes: CD45RA+ positively selected. The DNA sequence is TGTGCCAGCAGCGTGGGACTAGCCCGGGAGACCCAGTACTTC. The resulting protein is CASSVGLARETQYF.